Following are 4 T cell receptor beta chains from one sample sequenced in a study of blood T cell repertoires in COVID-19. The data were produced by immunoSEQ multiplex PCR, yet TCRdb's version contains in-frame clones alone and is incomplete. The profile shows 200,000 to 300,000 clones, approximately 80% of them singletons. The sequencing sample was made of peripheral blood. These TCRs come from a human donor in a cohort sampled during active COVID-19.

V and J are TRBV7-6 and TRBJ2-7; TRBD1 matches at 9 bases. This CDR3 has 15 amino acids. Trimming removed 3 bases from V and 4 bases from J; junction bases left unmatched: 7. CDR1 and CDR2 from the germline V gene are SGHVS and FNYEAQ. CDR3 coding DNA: TGTGCCAGCAGCTTCGGGACAGGGAGGGGGTACGAGCAGTACTTC. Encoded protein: CASSFGTGRGYEQYF. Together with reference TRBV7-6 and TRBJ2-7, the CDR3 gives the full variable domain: GAGVSQSPRYKVTKRGQDVALRCDPISGHVSLYWYRQALGQGPEFLTYFNYEAQQDKSGLPNDRFSAERPEGSISTLTIQRTEQRDSAMYRCASSFGTGRGYEQYFGPGTRLTVT.

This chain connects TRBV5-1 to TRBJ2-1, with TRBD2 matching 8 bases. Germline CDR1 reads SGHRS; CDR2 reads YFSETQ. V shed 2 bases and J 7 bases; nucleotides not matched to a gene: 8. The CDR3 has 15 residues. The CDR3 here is CASSFDGGARNEQFF. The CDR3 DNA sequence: TGCGCCAGCAGCTTTGACGGGGGGGCGAGAAATGAGCAGTTCTTC.

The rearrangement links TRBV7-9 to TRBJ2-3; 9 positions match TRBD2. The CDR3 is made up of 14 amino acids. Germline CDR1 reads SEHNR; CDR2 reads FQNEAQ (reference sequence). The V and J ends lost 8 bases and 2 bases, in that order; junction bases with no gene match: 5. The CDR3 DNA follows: TGTGCCAGCGCGGGAGGGCGATTCACAGATACGCAGTATTTT. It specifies CASAGGRFTDTQYF. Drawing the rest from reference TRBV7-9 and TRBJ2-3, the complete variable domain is DTGVSQNPRHKITKRGQNVTFRCDPISEHNRLYWYRQTLGQGPEFLTYFQNEAQLEKSRLLSDRFSAERPKGSFSTLEIQRTEQGDSAMYLCASAGGRFTDTQYFGPGTRLTVL.

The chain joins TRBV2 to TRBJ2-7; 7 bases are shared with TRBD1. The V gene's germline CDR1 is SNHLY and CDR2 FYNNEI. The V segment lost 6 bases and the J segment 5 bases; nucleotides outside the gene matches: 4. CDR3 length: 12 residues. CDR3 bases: TGTGCCAGCAGCTGGGACAGTGACGAGCAGTACTTC. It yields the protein CASSWDSDEQYF.